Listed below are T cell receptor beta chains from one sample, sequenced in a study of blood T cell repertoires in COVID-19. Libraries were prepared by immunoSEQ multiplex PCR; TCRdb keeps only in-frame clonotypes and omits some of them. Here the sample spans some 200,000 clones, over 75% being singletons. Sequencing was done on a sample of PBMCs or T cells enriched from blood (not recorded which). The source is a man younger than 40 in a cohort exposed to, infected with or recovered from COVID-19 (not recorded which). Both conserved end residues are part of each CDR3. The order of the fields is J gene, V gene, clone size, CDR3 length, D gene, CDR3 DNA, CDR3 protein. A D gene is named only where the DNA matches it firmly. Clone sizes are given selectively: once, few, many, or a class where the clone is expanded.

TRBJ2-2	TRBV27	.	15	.	TGTGCCAGCACCCGTGGAGGGAGGCGCACCGGGGAGCTGTTTTTT	CASTRGGRRTGELFF
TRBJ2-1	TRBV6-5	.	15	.	TGTGCCAGCAGGGGACTGGGACAGATAAACAATGAGCAGTTCTTC	CASRGLGQINNEQFF
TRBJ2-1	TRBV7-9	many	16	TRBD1	TGTGCCAGCAGCTTAGTCGGGACAGGGGTAACGGATGAGCAGTTCTTC	CASSLVGTGVTDEQFF
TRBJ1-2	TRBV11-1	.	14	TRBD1	TGTGCCAGCAGCTTAAAAGCAGGGGGCGATGGCTACACCTTC	CASSLKAGGDGYTF
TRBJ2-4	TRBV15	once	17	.	TGTGCCACCAGCAGAGTTGGGGCCGTTCTAGCCAAAAACATTCAGTACTTC	CATSRVGAVLAKNIQYF
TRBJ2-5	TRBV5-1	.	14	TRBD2	TGCGCCAGCTCCGGGACTAGTCCCGAAGAGACCCAGTACTTC	CASSGTSPEETQYF
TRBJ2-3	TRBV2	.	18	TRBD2	TGTGCCAGCAGTCCCCAAGGTCCGACTAGCGGGAGGGCGGATACGCAGTATTTT	CASSPQGPTSGRADTQYF
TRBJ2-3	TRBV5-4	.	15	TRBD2	TGTGCCAGCAGCCCCGGGACTAGTAGCACAGATACACAGTATTTT	CASSPGTSSTDTQYF
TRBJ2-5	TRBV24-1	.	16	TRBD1	TGTGCCACCAGTGACACCCTTGACAGGGGCCCAGAGACCCAGTACTTC	CATSDTLDRGPETQYF
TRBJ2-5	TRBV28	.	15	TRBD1	TGTGCCAGCAGTTTAAGGGGACAGGATGAAGAGACCCAGTACTTC	CASSLRGQDEETQYF
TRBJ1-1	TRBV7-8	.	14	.	TGTGCCAGCAGCTCGACGAACAGGAACACTGAAGCTTTCTTT	CASSSTNRNTEAFF
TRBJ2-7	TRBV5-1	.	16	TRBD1	TGCGCCAGCAGCCCACGGACAGGGGTTAGCTCCTACGAGCAGTACTTC	CASSPRTGVSSYEQYF
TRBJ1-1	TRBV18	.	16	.	TGTGCCAGCTCAGCCGTCGGTGGTTCGGTGAACACTGAAGCTTTCTTT	CASSAVGGSVNTEAFF
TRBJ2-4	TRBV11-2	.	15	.	TGTGCCAGCAGCCCGACTTGGGGGCGCAGAAACATTCAGTACTTC	CASSPTWGRRNIQYF
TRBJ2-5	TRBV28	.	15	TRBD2	TGTGCCAGCAGCACTCCCCGGGACTACCAGGAGACCCAGTACTTC	CASSTPRDYQETQYF
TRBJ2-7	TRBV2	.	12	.	TGTGCCAGCAGTGAACAGGCCTACGAGCAGTACTTC	CASSEQAYEQYF
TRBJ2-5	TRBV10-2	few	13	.	TGCGCCAGCAGTGAGGTTAGCCCAGAGACCCAGTACTTC	CASSEVSPETQYF
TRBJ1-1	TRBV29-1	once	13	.	TGCAGCGTGACAACAGGGATCGGGACTGAAGCTTTCTTT	CSVTTGIGTEAFF
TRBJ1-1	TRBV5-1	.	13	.	TGCGCCAGCAGCTTGGACAGAGACACTGAAGCTTTCTTT	CASSLDRDTEAFF
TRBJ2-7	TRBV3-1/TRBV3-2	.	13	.	TGTGCCAGCAGCCGGAAGGGGGATTACGAGCAGTACTTC	CASSRKGDYEQYF
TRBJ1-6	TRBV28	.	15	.	TGTGCCAGCAGTTTATTCGCGACAGTTAATTCACCCCTCCACTTT	CASSLFATVNSPLHF
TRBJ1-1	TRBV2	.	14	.	TGTGCCAGCAGTGATTTCATCATGAACACTGAAGCTTTCTTT	CASSDFIMNTEAFF
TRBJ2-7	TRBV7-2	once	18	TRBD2	TGTGCCAGCAGCTTAGTTGGGACTAGCGGGAGAGTCTTCTACGAGCAGTACTTC	CASSLVGTSGRVFYEQYF
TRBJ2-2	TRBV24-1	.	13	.	TGTGCCACCAGTGGGGCGTCAGCCGGGGAGCTGTTTTTT	CATSGASAGELFF
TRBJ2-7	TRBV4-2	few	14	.	TGTGCCAGCAGCCAAGGGTCAGGGCGTCACGAGCAGTACTTC	CASSQGSGRHEQYF
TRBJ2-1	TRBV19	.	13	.	TGTGCCAGTAGTACTCCTGGCCGCGGTGAGCAGTTCTTC	CASSTPGRGEQFF
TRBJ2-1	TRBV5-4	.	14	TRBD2	TGTGCCGTCCACCGGACTAGCGGGAGGATTGAGCAGTTCTTC	CAVHRTSGRIEQFF
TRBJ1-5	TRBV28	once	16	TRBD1	TGTGCCAGCAGTTTAGGTGGGACAGGCCGATCAGGTCCCCAGCATTTT	CASSLGGTGRSGPQHF
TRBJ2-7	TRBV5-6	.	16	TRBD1	TGTGCCAGCAGTTTTGAGACAGGGTGGGAGATCTACGAGCAGTACTTC	CASSFETGWEIYEQYF
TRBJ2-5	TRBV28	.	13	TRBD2	TGTGCCAGCACGGCTAGCGGGAGAGAGACCCAGTACTTC	CASTASGRETQYF
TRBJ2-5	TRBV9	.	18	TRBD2	TGTGCCAGCAGCGCGAGAGGTGGACTAGCGTCAACGGGAGAGACCCAGTACTTC	CASSARGGLASTGETQYF
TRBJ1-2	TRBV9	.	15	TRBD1	TGTGCCAGCAGCGTAGTAAACGGACAGGGAGATGGCTACACCTTC	CASSVVNGQGDGYTF
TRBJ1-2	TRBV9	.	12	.	TGTGCCAGCGAACGGTTAAGTACGGGCTACACCTTC	CASERLSTGYTF
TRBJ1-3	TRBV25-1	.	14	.	TGTGCCAGCAGGCACAGGGTGTACGGAAACACCATATATTTT	CASRHRVYGNTIYF
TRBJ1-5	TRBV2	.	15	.	TGTGCCAGCAGTGAAGCCCAGACACACAATCAGCCCCAGCATTTT	CASSEAQTHNQPQHF
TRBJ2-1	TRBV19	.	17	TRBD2	TGTGCCAGTAGTGATCCCCGACTAGCGGGAGTTGTCAATGAGCAGTTCTTC	CASSDPRLAGVVNEQFF
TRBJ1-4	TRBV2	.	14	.	TGTGCCAGCAGGGCGGGGAAAACTAATGAAAAACTGTTTTTT	CASRAGKTNEKLFF
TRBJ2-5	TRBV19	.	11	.	TGTGCCACCTCCCGAACAGGGACCCAGTACTTC	CATSRTGTQYF
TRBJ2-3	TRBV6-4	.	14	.	TGTGCCAGCAGGGCCGGGACTGCCACAGATACGCAGTATTTT	CASRAGTATDTQYF
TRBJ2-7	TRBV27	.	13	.	TGTGCCAGCAGGGAGGGGGGGGCGTACGAGCAGTACTTC	CASREGGAYEQYF
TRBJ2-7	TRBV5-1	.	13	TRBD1	TGCGCCAGCAGCTTGGCAGGGGGCCACGAGCAGTACTTC	CASSLAGGHEQYF
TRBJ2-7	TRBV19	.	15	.	TGTGCCAGTAGTAGTCGGACAGAGGGTTACTACGAGCAGTACTTC	CASSSRTEGYYEQYF
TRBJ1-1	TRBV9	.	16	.	TGTGCCAGCAGCGTAGGCGGGCGGCTCGGGAACACTGAAGCTTTCTTT	CASSVGGRLGNTEAFF
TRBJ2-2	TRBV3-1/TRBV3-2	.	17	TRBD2	TGTGCCAGCAGCCAAGTAACTAGCGGGAGGCCTACCGGGGAGCTGTTTTTT	CASSQVTSGRPTGELFF
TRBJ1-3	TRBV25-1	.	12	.	TGTGCCAGCAGTGAATATAGTGACACCATATATTTT	CASSEYSDTIYF
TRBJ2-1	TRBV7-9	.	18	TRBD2	TGTGCCAGCAGCAAAGCTTGGCGACTAGCGGTCCTTGGGAATGAGCAGTTCTTC	CASSKAWRLAVLGNEQFF
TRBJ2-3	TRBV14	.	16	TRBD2	TGTGCCAGCAGCCCTCCGGGACTAGCGAACACAGATACGCAGTATTTT	CASSPPGLANTDTQYF